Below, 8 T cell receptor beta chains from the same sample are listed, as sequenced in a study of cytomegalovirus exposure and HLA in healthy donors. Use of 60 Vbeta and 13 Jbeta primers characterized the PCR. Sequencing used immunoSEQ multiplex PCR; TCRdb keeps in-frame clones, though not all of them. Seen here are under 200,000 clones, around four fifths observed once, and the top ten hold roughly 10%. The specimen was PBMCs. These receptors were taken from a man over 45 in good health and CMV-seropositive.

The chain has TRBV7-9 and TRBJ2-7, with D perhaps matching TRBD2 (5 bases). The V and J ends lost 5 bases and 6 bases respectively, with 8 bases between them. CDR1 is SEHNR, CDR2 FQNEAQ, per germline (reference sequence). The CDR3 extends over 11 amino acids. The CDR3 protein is CASSLGLEQYF. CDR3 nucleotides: TGTGCCAGCAGCCTTGGACTCGAGCAGTACTTC.

The CDR3 DNA reads TGTGCCAGTCGAGCTACCGGGACAGGGGGGGCCGGGGAGCTGTTTTTT. Translated: CASRATGTGGAGELFF. The rearrangement joins TRBV19 to TRBJ2-2, with TRBD1 matching 11 bases. The germline gives CDR1 LNHDA, CDR2 SQIVND (reference sequence). The CDR3 spans 16 residues. V dropped 8 bases and J dropped 6; count of bases not matched to a gene: 11.

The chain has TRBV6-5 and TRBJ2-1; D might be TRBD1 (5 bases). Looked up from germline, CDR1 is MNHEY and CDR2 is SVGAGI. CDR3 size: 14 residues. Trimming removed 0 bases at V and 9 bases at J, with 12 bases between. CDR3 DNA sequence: TGTGCCAGCAGTTACTCAAGGGGAATCGGTGAGCAGTTCTTC. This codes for CASSYSRGIGEQFF.

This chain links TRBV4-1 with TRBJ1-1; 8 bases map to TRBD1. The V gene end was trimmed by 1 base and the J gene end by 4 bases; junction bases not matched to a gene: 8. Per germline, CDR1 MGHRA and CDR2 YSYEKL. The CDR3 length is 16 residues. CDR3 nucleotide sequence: TGCGCCAGCAGCCAAGTCCTAGGACAGGGAGGCACTGAAGCTTTCTTT. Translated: CASSQVLGQGGTEAFF.

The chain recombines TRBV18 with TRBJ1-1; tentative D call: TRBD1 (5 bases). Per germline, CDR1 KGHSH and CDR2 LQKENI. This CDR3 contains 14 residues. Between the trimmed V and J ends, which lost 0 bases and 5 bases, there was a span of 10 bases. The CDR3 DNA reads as TGTGCCAGCTCACCACCTATGGACACGACTGAAGCTTTCTTT. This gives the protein CASSPPMDTTEAFF.

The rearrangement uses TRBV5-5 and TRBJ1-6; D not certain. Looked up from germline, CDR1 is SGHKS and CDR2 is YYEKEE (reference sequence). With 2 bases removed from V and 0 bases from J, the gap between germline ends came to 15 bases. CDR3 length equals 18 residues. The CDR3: CASSFNRSPLSYNSPLHF. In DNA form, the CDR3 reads TGTGCCAGCAGCTTCAATCGGTCCCCACTCTCCTATAATTCACCCCTCCACTTT.

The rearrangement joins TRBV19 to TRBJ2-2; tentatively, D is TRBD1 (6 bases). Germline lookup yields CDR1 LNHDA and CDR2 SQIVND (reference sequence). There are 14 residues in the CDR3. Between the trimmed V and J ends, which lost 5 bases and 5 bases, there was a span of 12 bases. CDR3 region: CASSLRTETGELFF. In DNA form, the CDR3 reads TGTGCCAGTAGTTTAAGGACAGAGACCGGGGAGCTGTTTTTT.

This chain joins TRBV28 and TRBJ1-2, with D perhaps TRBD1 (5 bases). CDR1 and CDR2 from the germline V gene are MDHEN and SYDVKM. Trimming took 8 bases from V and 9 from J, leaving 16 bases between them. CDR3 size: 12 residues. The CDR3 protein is CASQERVGRYTF. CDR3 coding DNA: TGTGCCAGCCAAGAGCGAGTGGGGCGCTACACCTTC.